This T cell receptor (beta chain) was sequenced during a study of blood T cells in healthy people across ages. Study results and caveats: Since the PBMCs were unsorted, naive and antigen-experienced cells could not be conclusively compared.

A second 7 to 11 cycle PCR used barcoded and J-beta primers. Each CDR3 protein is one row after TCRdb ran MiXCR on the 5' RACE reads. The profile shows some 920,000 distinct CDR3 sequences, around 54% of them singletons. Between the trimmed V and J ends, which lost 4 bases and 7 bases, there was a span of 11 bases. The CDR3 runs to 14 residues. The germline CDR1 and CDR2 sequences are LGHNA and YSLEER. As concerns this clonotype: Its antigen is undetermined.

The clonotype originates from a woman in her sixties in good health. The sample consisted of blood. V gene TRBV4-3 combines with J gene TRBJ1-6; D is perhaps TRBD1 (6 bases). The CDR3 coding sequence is TGCGCCAGCAGCCTTGACAGGTTCAATTCACCCCTCCACTTT. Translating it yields CASSLDRFNSPLHF.